This T cell receptor beta chain was retrieved from a study of blood T cell repertoires in COVID-19. The assay was immunoSEQ multiplex PCR, and TCRdb's table has in-frame clones only and misses some. The sample has about 63,000 clones; about 81% are singletons. CDR3 size: 14 residues. The V end lost 0 bases, the J end lost 6 bases, and 10 bases lay between the germline ends. CDR1 is SGHRS, CDR2 YFSETQ, per germline. The TCR comes from a man aged 55 to 69 with COVID-19, enrolled during active disease. Source material: peripheral blood. This chain joins TRBV5-1 and TRBJ2-1; the D is unclear. The CDR3 here is CASSLGNILNEQFF. CDR3 DNA: TGCGCCAGCAGCTTGGGAAACATTCTCAATGAGCAGTTCTTC.